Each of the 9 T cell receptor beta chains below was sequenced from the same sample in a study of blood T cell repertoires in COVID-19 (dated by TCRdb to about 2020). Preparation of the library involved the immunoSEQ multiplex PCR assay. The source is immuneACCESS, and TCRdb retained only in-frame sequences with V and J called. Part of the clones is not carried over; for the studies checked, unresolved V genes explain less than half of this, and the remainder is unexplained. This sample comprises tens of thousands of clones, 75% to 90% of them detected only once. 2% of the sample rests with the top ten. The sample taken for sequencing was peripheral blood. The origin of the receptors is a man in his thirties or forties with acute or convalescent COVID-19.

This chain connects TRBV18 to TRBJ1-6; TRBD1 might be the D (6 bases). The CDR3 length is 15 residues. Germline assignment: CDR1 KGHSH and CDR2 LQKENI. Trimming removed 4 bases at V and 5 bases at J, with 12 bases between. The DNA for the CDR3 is TGTGCCAGCTCACGAGGGACACTTGATAATTCACCCCTCCACTTT. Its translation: CASSRGTLDNSPLHF.

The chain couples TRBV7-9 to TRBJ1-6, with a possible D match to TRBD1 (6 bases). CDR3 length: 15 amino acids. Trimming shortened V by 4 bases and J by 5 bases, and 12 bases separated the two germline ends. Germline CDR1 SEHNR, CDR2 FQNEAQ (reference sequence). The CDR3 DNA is TGTGCCAGCAGCTCAGCCTCAGGGGATAATTCACCCCTCCACTTT. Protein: CASSSASGDNSPLHF.

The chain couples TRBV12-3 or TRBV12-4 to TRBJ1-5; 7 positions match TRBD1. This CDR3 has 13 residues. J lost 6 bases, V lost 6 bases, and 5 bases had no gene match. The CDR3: CASSKTGTQPQHF. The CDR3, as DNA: TGTGCCAGCAGCAAGACAGGGACTCAGCCCCAGCATTTT.

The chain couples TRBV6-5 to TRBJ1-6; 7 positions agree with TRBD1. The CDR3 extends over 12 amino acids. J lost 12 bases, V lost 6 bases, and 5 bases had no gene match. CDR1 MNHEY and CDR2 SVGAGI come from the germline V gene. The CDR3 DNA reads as TGTGCCAGCAGCGTGACAGGGCAACCCCTCCACTTT. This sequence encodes CASSVTGQPLHF.

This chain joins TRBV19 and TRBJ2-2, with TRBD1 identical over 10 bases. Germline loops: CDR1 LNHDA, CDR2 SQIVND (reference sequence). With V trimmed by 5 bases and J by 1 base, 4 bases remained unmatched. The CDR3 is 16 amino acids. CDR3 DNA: TGTGCCAGTAGTCCCCGGACAGGGGGGAACACCGGGGAGCTGTTTTTT. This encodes CASSPRTGGNTGELFF. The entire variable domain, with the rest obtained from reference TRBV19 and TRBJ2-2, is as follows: DGGITQSPKYLFRKEGQNVTLSCEQNLNHDAMYWYRQDPGQGLRLIYYSQIVNDFQKGDIAEGYSVSREKKESFPLTVTSAQKNPTAFYLCASSPRTGGNTGELFFGEGSRLTVL.

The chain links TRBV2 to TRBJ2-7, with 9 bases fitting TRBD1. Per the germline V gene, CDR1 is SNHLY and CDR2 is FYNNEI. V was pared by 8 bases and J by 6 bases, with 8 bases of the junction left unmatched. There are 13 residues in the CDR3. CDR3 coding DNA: TGTGCCAGCCTGACAGGGGGACTTCTCGAGCAGTACGTC. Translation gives CASLTGGLLEQYV.

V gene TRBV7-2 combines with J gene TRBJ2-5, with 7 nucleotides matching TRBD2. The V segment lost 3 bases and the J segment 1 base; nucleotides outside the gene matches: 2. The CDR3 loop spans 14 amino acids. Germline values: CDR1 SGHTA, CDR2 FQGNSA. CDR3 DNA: TGTGCCAGCAGCTTTCTAGCGGCCCAAGAGACCCAGTACTTC. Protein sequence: CASSFLAAQETQYF.

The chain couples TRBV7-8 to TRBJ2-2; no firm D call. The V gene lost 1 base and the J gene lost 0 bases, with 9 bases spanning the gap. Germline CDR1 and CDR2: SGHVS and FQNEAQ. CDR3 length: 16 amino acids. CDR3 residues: CASSLEEPSNTGELFF. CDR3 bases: TGTGCCAGCAGCTTAGAGGAGCCCTCGAACACCGGGGAGCTGTTTTTT.

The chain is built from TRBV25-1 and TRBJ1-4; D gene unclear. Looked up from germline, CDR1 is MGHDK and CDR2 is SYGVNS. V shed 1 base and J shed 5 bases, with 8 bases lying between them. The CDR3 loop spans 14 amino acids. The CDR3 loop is CASSEFTENEKLFF. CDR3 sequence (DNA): TGTGCCAGCAGTGAATTTACCGAGAATGAAAAACTGTTTTTT.